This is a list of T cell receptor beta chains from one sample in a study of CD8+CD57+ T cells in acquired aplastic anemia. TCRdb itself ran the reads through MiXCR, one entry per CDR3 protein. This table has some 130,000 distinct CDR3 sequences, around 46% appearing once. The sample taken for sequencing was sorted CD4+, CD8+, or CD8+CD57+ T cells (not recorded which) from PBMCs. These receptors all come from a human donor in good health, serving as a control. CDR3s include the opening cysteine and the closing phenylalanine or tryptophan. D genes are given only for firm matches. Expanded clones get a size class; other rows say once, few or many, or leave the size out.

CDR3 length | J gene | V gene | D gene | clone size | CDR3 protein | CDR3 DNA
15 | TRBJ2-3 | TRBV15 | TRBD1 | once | CATGRDRGIADTQYF | TGTGCCACGGGGAGGGACAGGGGGATCGCAGATACGCAGTATTTT
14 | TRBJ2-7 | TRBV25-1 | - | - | CASSERGGSYEQYF | TGTGCCAGCAGTGAAAGGGGGGGCTCCTACGAGCAGTACTTC
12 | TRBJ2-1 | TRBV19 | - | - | CASSVDGSEQFF | TGTGCCAGTAGTGTCGACGGTAGTGAGCAGTTCTTC
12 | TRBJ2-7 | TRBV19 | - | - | CASSTGPHEQYF | TGTGCCAGTAGTACGGGACCTCACGAGCAGTACTTC
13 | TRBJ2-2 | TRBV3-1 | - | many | CASSRSGGGELFF | TGTGCCAGCAGCCGCTCCGGCGGCGGGGAGCTGTTTTTT
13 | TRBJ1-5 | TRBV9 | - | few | CASSVAGHQPQHF | TGTGCCAGCAGCGTAGCAGGGCATCAGCCCCAGCATTTT
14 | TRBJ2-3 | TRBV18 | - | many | CASSPRVEADTQYF | TGTGCCAGCTCACCCCGGGTCGAGGCAGATACGCAGTATTTT
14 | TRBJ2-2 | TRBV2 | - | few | CASSKTGRVGELFF | TGTGCCAGCAGCAAGACTGGGAGAGTCGGGGAGCTGTTTTTT
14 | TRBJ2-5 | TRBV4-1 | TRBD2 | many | CASTSGGRRATQYF | TGCGCCAGCACAAGCGGGGGCCGACGGGCGACCCAGTACTTC
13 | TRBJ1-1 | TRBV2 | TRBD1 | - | CASKGQGGTEAFF | TGTGCCAGCAAGGGACAGGGAGGCACTGAAGCTTTCTTT
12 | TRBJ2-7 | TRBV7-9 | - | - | CASSRSNYEQYF | TGTGCCAGCAGCCGATCCAACTACGAGCAGTACTTC
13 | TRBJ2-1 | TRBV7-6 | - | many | CASSYSSHNEQFF | TGTGCCAGCAGCTACAGTTCCCACAATGAGCAGTTCTTC
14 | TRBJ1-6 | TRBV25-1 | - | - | CASSDRSYNSPLHF | TGTGCCAGCAGTGACAGGTCCTATAATTCACCCCTCCACTTT
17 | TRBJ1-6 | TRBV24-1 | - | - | CATSGLVLRDTNSPLHF | TGTGCCACCAGTGGCCTTGTGCTCCGGGACACAAATTCACCCCTCCACTTT
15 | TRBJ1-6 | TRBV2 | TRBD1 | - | CASRQTGSYNSPLHF | TGTGCTAGCCGACAGACAGGGAGCTATAATTCACCCCTCCACTTT
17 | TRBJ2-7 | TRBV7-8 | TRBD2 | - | CASSLTGLAGGSYEQYF | TGTGCCAGCAGCCTAACCGGACTAGCGGGGGGATCCTACGAGCAGTACTTC
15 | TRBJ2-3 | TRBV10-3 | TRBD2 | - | CAIDGAGGATDTQYF | TGTGCCATCGACGGGGCGGGGGGGGCAACAGATACGCAGTACTTT
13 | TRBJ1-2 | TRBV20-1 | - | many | CSARDPGSYGYTF | TGCAGTGCTAGAGATCCCGGGAGCTATGGCTACACCTTC